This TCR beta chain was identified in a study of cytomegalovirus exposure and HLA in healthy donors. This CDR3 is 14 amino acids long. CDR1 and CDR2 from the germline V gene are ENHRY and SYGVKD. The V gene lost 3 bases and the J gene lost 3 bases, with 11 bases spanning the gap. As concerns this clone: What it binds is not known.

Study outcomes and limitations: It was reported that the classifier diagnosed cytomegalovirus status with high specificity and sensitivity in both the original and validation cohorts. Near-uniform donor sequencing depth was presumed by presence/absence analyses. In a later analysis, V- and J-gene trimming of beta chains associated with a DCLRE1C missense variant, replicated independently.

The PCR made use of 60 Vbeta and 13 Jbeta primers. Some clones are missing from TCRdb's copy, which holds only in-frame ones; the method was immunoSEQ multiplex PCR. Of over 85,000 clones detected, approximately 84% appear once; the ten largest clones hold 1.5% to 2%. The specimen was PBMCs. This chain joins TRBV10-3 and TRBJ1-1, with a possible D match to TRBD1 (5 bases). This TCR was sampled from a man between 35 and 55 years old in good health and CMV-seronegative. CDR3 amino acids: CAISDSGYDTEAFF. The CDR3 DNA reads TGTGCCATCAGTGATTCAGGGTACGACACTGAAGCTTTCTTT.